These 9 T cell receptor beta chains came from one sample sequenced in a study of T cell responses to AZD1222 COVID-19 vaccine. TCRdb keeps only in-frame clones here, not all; method: immunoSEQ multiplex PCR. The sample lists more than 50,000 clones, over 80% seen once, with under 3.5% in the top ten. The material sequenced was peripheral blood, taken 28 days after the second AZD1222 dose. The receptor source for this set is an adult who received the AZD1222 COVID-19 vaccine.

This chain links TRBV28 with TRBJ2-3; 13 positions agree with TRBD2. J gave up 3 bases and V 2 bases, and 5 bases lay outside the gene matches. This CDR3 contains 17 residues. Germline V lookup: CDR1 MDHEN, CDR2 SYDVKM. The CDR3 reads CASSLTGTSGATDTQYF. In nucleotides, the CDR3 is TGTGCCAGCAGTTTAACCGGGACTAGCGGGGCTACAGATACGCAGTATTTT.

The chain uses TRBV19 and TRBJ1-4; D ambiguous. The CDR3 has 16 residues. Trimming removed 8 bases from V and 8 bases from J, with 24 bases in between. Germline V gene data show CDR1 as LNHDA and CDR2 as SQIVND (reference sequence). The CDR3 sequence: CASAPPRSPGGEKLFF. CDR3 DNA: TGTGCCAGTGCCCCTCCTCGAAGCCCGGGCGGGGAAAAACTGTTTTTT.

This CDR3 is CASSGAGGHEQFF. In DNA form, the CDR3 reads TGCGCCAGCAGCGGAGCGGGAGGGCATGAGCAGTTCTTC. V gene TRBV5-1 combines with J gene TRBJ2-1, with TRBD2 identical over 10 bases. Trimming cost V 4 bases and J 8 bases; bases outside gene matches: 3. CDR1 SGHRS and CDR2 YFSETQ come from the germline V gene. There are 13 residues in the CDR3.

This CDR3 reads CASSFGRTGKTEAFF. Written as DNA, the CDR3 is TGTGCCAGCAGTTTCGGGCGGACAGGTAAGACTGAAGCTTTCTTT. J is TRBJ1-1 and V is TRBV28; TRBD1 matches at 7 bases. The CDR3 loop spans 15 amino acids. Germline-derived CDR1 and CDR2 are MDHEN and SYDVKM. The V segment lost 3 bases and the J segment 5 bases; nucleotides outside the gene matches: 9.

This chain connects TRBV10-1 to TRBJ2-5; 12 bases are shared with TRBD1. Germline V gives CDR1 WNHNN, CDR2 SYGVQD (reference sequence). The CDR3 has 15 residues. V trimming: 0 bases; J trimming: 6 bases; junction bases outside the gene matches: 2. The CDR3 protein is CASSESGQGAKTQYF. The CDR3 DNA sequence: TGCGCCAGCAGTGAGTCGGGACAGGGGGCGAAGACCCAGTACTTC.

The chain joins TRBV12-3 or TRBV12-4 to TRBJ1-5; D is ambiguous. V was pared by 5 bases and J by 7 bases, with 9 bases between. This CDR3 is built from 12 residues. CDR3 residues: CASSMVDQPQHF. In nucleotides, the CDR3 is TGTGCCAGCAGTATGGTTGACCAGCCCCAGCATTTT.

The chain recombines TRBV14 with TRBJ1-1; no reliable D call. With 4 bases removed from V and 3 bases from J, the gap between germline ends came to 15 bases. The CDR3 runs to 15 residues. The germline V gene has CDR1 SGHDN and CDR2 FVKESK. The CDR3 loop reads CASSPTSPWDTEAFF. The CDR3 DNA sequence: TGTGCCAGCAGCCCGACCTCCCCCTGGGACACTGAAGCTTTCTTT. Based on the CDR3 plus reference TRBV14 and TRBJ1-1, the full variable domain is EAGVTQFPSHSVIEKGQTVTLRCDPISGHDNLYWYRRVMGKEIKFLLHFVKESKQDESGMPNNRFLAERTGGTYSTLKVQPAELEDSGVYFCASSPTSPWDTEAFFGQGTRLTVV.

The chain recombines TRBV6-5 with TRBJ1-5, with 9 positions matching TRBD1. The CDR3 length is 13 residues. Germline V CDR1 and CDR2: MNHEY, SVGAGI. J was trimmed by 2 bases and V by 11 bases; bases with no gene match: 4. CDR3 bases: TGTGCCGTGGGACAGGGAGGCAATCAGCCCCAGCATTTT. Protein sequence: CAVGQGGNQPQHF.

The CDR3 DNA sequence: TGTGCCAGCAGCTTAGTGGTTCGGGAGACCCAGTACTTC. Translating gives CASSLVVRETQYF. The rearrangement links TRBV7-2 to TRBJ2-5; D gene unclear. Deletions cut 1 base from V and 5 bases from J, with 8 bases between. This CDR3 comprises 13 residues. Germline assignment: CDR1 SGHTA and CDR2 FQGNSA.